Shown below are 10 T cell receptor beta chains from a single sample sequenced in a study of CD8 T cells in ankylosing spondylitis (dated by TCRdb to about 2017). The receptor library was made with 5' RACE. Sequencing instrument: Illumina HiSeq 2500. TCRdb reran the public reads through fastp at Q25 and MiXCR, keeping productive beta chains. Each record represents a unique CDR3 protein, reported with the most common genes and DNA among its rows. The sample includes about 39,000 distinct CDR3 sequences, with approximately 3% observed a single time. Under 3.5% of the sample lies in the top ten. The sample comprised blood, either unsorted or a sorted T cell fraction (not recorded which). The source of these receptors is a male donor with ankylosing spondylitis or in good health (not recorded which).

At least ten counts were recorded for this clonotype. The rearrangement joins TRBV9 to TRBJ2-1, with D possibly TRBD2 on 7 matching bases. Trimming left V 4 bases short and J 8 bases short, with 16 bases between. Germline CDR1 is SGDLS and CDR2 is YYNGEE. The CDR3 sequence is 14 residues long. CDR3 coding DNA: TGTGCCAGCAGCAAGGAGGGGGGGGGTCATGAGCAGTTCTTC. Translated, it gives CASSKEGGGHEQFF.

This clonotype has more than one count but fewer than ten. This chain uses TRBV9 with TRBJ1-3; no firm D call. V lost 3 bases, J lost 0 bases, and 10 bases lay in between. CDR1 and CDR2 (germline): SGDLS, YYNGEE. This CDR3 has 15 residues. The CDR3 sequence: CASSATPNSGNTIYF. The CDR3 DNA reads TGTGCCAGCAGCGCGACTCCAAACTCTGGAAACACCATATATTTT.

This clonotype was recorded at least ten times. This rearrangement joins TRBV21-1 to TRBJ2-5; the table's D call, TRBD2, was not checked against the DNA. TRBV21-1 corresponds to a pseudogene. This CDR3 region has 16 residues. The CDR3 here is CASISRVLAGQETQYF. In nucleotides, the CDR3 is TGTGCCAGCATCTCAAGGGTCCTAGCGGGCCAAGAGACCCAGTACTTC.

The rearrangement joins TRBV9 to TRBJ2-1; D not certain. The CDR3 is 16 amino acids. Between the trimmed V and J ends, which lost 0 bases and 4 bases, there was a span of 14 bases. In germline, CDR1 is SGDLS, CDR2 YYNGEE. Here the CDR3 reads CASSVGVGLPYNEQFF. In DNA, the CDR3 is TGTGCCAGCAGCGTAGGGGTAGGGCTACCTTACAATGAGCAGTTCTTC. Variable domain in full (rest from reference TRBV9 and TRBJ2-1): DSGVTQTPKHLITATGQRVTLRCSPRSGDLSVYWYQQSLDQGLQFLIQYYNGEERAKGNILERFSAQQFPDLHSELNLSSLELGDSALYFCASSVGVGLPYNEQFFGPGTRLTVL.

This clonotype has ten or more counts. The CDR3 protein is CASSVGGDERESTQYF. As DNA, the CDR3 is TGTGCCAGCAGCGTAGGTGGGGACGAACGGGAGAGTACGCAGTATTTT. The chain links TRBV9 to TRBJ2-3; tentative D call: TRBD2 (6 bases). The CDR3 has 16 amino acids. Trimming left V 0 bases short and J 8 bases short, with 19 bases between. Germline loops: CDR1 SGDLS, CDR2 YYNGEE.

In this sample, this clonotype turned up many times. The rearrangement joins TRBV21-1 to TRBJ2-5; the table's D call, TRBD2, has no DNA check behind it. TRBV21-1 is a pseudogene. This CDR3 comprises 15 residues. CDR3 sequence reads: CASSKEASGSETQYF. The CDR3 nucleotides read TGTGCCAGCAGCAAAGAGGCTAGCGGGAGCGAGACCCAGTACTTC.

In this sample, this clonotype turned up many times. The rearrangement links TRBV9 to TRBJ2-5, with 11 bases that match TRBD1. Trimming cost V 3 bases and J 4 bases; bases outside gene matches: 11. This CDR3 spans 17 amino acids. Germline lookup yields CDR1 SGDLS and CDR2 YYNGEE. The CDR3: CASSAPVGQGARETQYF. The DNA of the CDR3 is TGTGCCAGCAGCGCTCCAGTCGGACAGGGGGCGCGAGAGACCCAGTACTTC.

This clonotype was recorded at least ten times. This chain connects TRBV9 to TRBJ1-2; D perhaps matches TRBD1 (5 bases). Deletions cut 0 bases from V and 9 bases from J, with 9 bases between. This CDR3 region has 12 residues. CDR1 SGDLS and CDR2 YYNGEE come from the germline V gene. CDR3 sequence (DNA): TGTGCCAGCAGCGTAGACGGGGGAAGCTACACCTTC. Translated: CASSVDGGSYTF.

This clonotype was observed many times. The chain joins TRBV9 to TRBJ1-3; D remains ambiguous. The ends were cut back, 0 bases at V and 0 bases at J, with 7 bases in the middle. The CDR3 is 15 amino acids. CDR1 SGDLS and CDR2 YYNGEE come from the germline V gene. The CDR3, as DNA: TGTGCCAGCAGCGTAGATCCACTCTCTGGAAACACCATATATTTT. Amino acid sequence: CASSVDPLSGNTIYF.

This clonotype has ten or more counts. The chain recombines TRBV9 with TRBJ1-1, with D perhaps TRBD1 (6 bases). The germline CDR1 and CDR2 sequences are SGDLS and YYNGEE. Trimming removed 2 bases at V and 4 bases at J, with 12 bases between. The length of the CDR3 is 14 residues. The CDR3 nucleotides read TGTGCCAGCAGCGTCGGACGAGGGGGCACTGAAGCTTTCTTT. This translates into CASSVGRGGTEAFF.